This T cell receptor (beta chain) derives from a study of T cells in Graves' hyperthyroidism and ophthalmopathy. About the research overall: Sampling of peripheral blood happened at initial diagnosis, prior to any treatment.

Germline trimming cut 4 bases from V and 8 bases from J; bases unmatched to any gene: 9. The CDR3 length is 16 residues. What was amplified from RNA transcripts were TCR beta CDR3 regions. First-round RT-PCR targeting the TCR CDR3 was performed with the HTBI primer set. TCRdb reprocessed the multiplex PCR reads with MiXCR, giving one entry per CDR3 protein. The repertoire holds approximately 370,000 distinct CDR3 sequences, with about 15% as singletons. The patients, who ranged from 18 to 65 in age, presented with newly diagnosed hyperthyroidism lasting under 2 months. This clonotype was observed at least ten times.

The specimen was blood. V is TRBV12-3 or TRBV12-4 and J is TRBJ2-1; TRBD1 aligns across 12 bases. The sequence was collected from a woman aged 30 to 39 with Graves' hyperthyroidism that later progressed to Graves' ophthalmopathy. The CDR3 DNA reads as TGTGCCAGCAGTTCCGCCGGGACAGGGGGCTTCGATGAGCAGTTCTTC. It specifies CASSSAGTGGFDEQFF.